This T cell receptor (beta chain) was sequenced for a study of identical twins. Germline V gives CDR1 LGHNA, CDR2 YSLEER. The CDR3 consists of 16 residues. V dropped 0 bases and J dropped 1 base, with 9 bases sitting between them. Study results and limitations: In zero-insertion analyses, partial confounding could arise from invariant MAIT and iNKT cells. Out-of-frame sharing of TCR alpha in monozygotic twins was underestimated by models.

Each CDR3 protein is one row after TCRdb ran MiXCR on the 5' RACE reads. The top ten clones hold more than 10% of a sample with 450,000 or so distinct CDR3 sequences, less than 20% of them seen once. Concerning this clonotype itself: No antigen is known for it.

The chain recombines TRBV4-3 with TRBJ2-2, with D uncertain. The receptor was isolated from a man between 45 and 60 years old in good health. Sequencing was carried out using naive T cells sorted from blood. The DNA for the CDR3 is TGCGCCAGCAGCCAAGATCGGGTCAGGAACACCGGGGAGCTGTTTTTT. Its protein is CASSQDRVRNTGELFF.